This T cell receptor beta chain was identified during a study of CD8+ T cells in alopecia areata. The germline CDR1 and CDR2 sequences are SGHDT and YYEEEE. The V gene lost 0 bases and the J gene lost 3 bases, with 9 bases spanning the gap. The CDR3 spans 14 residues. Treatment reported: oral pan-JAK inhibitor, 5-10 mg twice daily. In each case, RNA was isolated and then reverse transcribed into cDNA as the sequencing template. Here immunoSEQ multiplex PCR was the method, and the copy in TCRdb shows in-frame clones only, minus some. The sample lists over 70,000 clones; approximately 72% were seen once.

The receptor's source is a human donor with alopecia areata. The sample in question was CD8+ T cells sorted from blood, obtained at week 24, from a patient treated with tofacitinib. The chain couples TRBV5-6 to TRBJ1-1; tentative D call: TRBD1 (6 bases). The CDR3 DNA reads as TGTGCCAGCAGCTTGGCCAGGGGATACACTGAAGCTTTCTTT. This sequence encodes CASSLARGYTEAFF.